What follows are 9 T cell receptor beta chains derived from one specimen sequenced in a study of T cells of healthy individuals. Using its own MiXCR run on the 5' RACE reads, TCRdb lists one record per CDR3 protein. Here the sample spans 60,000 to 75,000 distinct CDR3 sequences, 15% to 20% being singletons. These TCRs come from a human donor in good health.

The V gene is TRBV20-1, the J gene TRBJ1-1; perhaps TRBD1 as D (5 bases). Trimming took off 6 bases at V and 4 bases at J, with 9 bases between the two ends. CDR3 length: 11 amino acids. Germline CDR1 DFQATT, CDR2 SNEGSKA (reference sequence). The CDR3 DNA follows: TGCAGTGCGGGGGTGGCCACTGAAGCTTTCTTT. Translation: CSAGVATEAFF.

The rearrangement joins TRBV6-1 to TRBJ2-1; 12 positions match TRBD1. This CDR3 region has 14 residues. The J segment lost 7 bases and the V segment lost 6 bases, leaving 4 bases of the junction unmatched. From germline, CDR1 is MNHNS and CDR2 SASEGT. The CDR3 sequence: CASSGTGGANEQFF. CDR3 bases: TGTGCCAGCAGCGGGACAGGGGGCGCGAATGAGCAGTTCTTC.

Of note for this clonotype: A much larger clone is a single base away; this may be a read error. CDR3 sequence reads: CASSRDMVNGELFF. In DNA, the CDR3 is TGTGCCAGCAGCCGGGACATGGTTAACGGGGAGCTGTTTTTT. The chain employs TRBV7-2 and TRBJ2-2, with D perhaps TRBD1 (6 bases). The V gene's germline CDR1 is SGHTA and CDR2 FQGNSA. The CDR3 is 14 amino acids. V lost 5 bases to trimming and J lost 7 bases, with 14 bases between them.

This clonotype has at least ten counts. V usage is TRBV3-1 and J usage is TRBJ2-3; 7 bases map to TRBD2. Germline CDR1 reads LGHDT; CDR2 reads YNNKEL (reference sequence). The V and J ends lost 4 bases and 2 bases, in that order; junction bases with no gene match: 6. CDR3 length: 15 amino acids. The CDR3 nucleotides read TGTGCCAGCAGCCCGACTAGCCGATACACAGATACGCAGTATTTT. It translates to CASSPTSRYTDTQYF.

The chain combines TRBV4-1 with TRBJ2-7; 12 bases are shared with TRBD2. CDR3 length: 15 amino acids. V was clipped by 3 bases and J by 3 bases; unmatched bases: 3. CDR1 and CDR2 from the germline V gene are MGHRA and YSYEKL. The CDR3 here is CASSHPLAGGYEQYF. CDR3 nucleotide sequence: TGCGCCAGCAGCCACCCACTAGCGGGGGGCTACGAGCAGTACTTC.

This rearrangement joins TRBV3-1 to TRBJ1-2, with D unresolved. Germline V gene sequence: CDR1 LGHDT, CDR2 YNNKEL (reference sequence). CDR3 size: 15 residues. The V gene lost 0 bases and the J gene lost 4 bases, with 12 bases spanning the gap. The CDR3 bases are TGTGCCAGCAGCCAAGATTCGTGGGCCCCCTATGGCTACACCTTC. Amino acid sequence: CASSQDSWAPYGYTF.

This clonotype turned up a few times. The rearrangement uses TRBV7-2 and TRBJ2-5, with TRBD1 matching 9 bases. Losses at the gene ends were 6 bases for V and 1 base for J; bases not matched to a gene: 6. CDR1 is SGHTA and CDR2 is FQGNSA in the germline V gene. CDR3 size: 15 residues. The CDR3 DNA is TGTGCCAGCAGTCTACAGGGGGCGCCCCAAGAGACCCAGTACTTC. Translating gives CASSLQGAPQETQYF.

The table lists this clonotype with a few counts. At one of its ends the junction is not consistent with the germline gene, which may arise from a read error. The J gene is TRBJ2-1, the V gene TRBV11-2; D tentatively fits TRBD1 or TRBD2 (7 bases each). The CDR3 loop spans 12 amino acids. CDR1 and CDR2 (germline): SGHAT, FQNNGV. CDR3 bases: TGTGCCAGCAGCTTAGATGGGCAGGGGGGGCTCTTC. Amino acid sequence: CASSLDGQGGLF.

In this sample, this clonotype turned up many times. The CDR3 loop reads CASSSGTLLGETQYF. CDR3 nucleotide sequence: TGTGCCAGCAGCTCCGGGACGCTACTGGGGGAGACCCAGTACTTC. This chain links TRBV7-3 with TRBJ2-5, with D possibly called TRBD1 or TRBD2 (5 bases each). Trimming removed 4 bases from V and 5 bases from J, with 17 bases in between. Germline values: CDR1 SGHTA, CDR2 FQGTGA. This CDR3 region has 15 residues.